The present T cell receptor beta chain was sequenced within a study of blood T cell repertoires in COVID-19 (dated by TCRdb to 2018 to 2020). Study-wide context: Samples covering the acute and convalescent phases of COVID-19 were provided by collaborators in the United States, Italy and Spain. The material from the prospective study consisted of cDNA or gDNA derived from T cells, B-cell-depleted T cells, or PBMCs. Deeply sampled blood TCRbeta repertoires from subjects exposed to, actively infected with, or recovered from COVID-19 were included in the dataset. The repertoires were made available in a free public database intended to serve as a resource for research on the immune response to SARS-CoV-2. Samples were obtained from the ongoing ImmuneRACE study (first 160 participants) and from 1,200 or so subjects provided by 6 global collaborators. A de-identified subject ID, COVID-19 status, age in years and sex were almost always included in the sample metadata. Where available, HLA class I and class II types were taken from metadata supplied by the sample provider and were not determined by assay-based typing.

Each collaborating institution followed its own protocols to collect whole blood in K2EDTA tubes. Collaborator samples were shipped for TCRbeta analysis as frozen whole blood, isolated PBMCs, or DNA extracted from either sample type. This clone appeared once. No cognate antigen has been identified for it. No qualities accompany the bases; no much larger clone lies one base away. The CDR1 and CDR2 encoded by the germline V gene (reference sequence) are LGHDT and YNNKEL. From the cysteine through the phenylalanine, the CDR3 covers 15 amino acids. Here the CDR3 DNA is all that survives: 45 bases in frame from base 1. V trim: 3 bases; J trim: 6 bases; unmatched bases: 8. The investigation overall reported the following: The amount of clinical and demographic metadata varied by source and participant and was provided uncurated.

TCRbeta CDR3 regions were amplified from genomic DNA by means of the immunoSEQ Assay, a bias-controlled multiplex PCR. The study's processing was this. The number of nucleated cells in each sample was estimated by amplification of reference gene primers within the assay. To quantify the absolute abundance of each unique TCRbeta CDR3 rearrangement, sequence reads were collapsed and filtered. For each sample, productive Simpson clonality was calculated as the square root of Simpson's diversity index over productive rearrangements. TCRdb mirrors the immuneACCESS table, restricted to in-frame sequences. Some clones are absent from its copies; in checked studies, under half trace to an unresolved V gene, and the reason for the others is unknown. V and J calls and clone size follow that table, whereas D and trimming were derived from the DNA. A total of 100,000 to 150,000 clones appear in this sample, 65% to 85% of them only once. The ten largest clonotypes hold 15% to 20% of the sample.

Material: peripheral blood. This sequence was found in a woman of 80 years or more with acute or convalescent COVID-19. The sequence links TRBV3-1 (or the pseudogene TRBV3-2) to TRBJ1-2, with 9 central nucleotides matching TRBD1. The DNA sequence is as follows: TGTGCCAGCAGCCAGGAGGACAGGGGAATCGATGGCTACACCTTC. Its protein is CASSQEDRGIDGYTF.